The table lists the clone carrying this T cell receptor beta chain with a few counts. This sample was taken from a study of beta chain features in type 1 diabetes. V lost 2 bases to trimming and J lost 3 bases; unmatched junction nucleotides: 3. CDR3 length: 13 residues. The V gene's germline CDR1 is SQVTM and CDR2 ANQGSEA. Investigators reverse transcribed all isolated RNA, so they sequenced expressed TCRB transcripts. The data were produced by immunoSEQ multiplex PCR, yet TCRdb's version contains in-frame clones alone and is incomplete. The data contain almost 350,000 clones, approximately 8.2% of them singletons.

The source material was central memory CD4+ T cells from blood. The chain employs TRBV29-1 and TRBJ2-7; 8 bases agree with TRBD2. This clonotype was obtained from a young woman in good health. The DNA of the CDR3 is TGCAGCGTTGAAAGTCTAGCGGGCTACGAGCAGTACTTC. Its translation is CSVESLAGYEQYF.